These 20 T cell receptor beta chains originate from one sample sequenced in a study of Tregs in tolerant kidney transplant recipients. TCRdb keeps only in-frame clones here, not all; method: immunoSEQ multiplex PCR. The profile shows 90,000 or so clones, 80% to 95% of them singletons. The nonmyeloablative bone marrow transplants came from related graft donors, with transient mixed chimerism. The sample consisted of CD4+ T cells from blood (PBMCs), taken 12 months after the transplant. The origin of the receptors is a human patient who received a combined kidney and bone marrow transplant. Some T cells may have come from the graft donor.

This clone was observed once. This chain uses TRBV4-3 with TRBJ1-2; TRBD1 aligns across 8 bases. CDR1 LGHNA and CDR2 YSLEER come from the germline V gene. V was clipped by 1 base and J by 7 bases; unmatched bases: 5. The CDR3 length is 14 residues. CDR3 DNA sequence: TGCGCCAGCAGCCAAGTTCAGGGGGCTGTTGGCTACACCTTC. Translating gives CASSQVQGAVGYTF.

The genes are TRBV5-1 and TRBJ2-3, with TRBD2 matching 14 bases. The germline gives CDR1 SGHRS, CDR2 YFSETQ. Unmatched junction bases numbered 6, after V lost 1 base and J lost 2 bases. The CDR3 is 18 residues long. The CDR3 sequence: CASSLRTSGGYYTDTQYF. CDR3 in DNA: TGCGCCAGCAGCTTGAGGACTAGCGGGGGGTACTACACAGATACGCAGTATTTT.

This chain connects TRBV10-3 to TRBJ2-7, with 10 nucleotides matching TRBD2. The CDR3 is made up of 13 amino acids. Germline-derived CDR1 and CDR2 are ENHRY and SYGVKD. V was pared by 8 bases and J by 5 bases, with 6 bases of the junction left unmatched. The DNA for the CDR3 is TGTGCCATCGGACCTAGCGGGAGAAACGAGCAGTACTTC. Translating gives CAIGPSGRNEQYF.

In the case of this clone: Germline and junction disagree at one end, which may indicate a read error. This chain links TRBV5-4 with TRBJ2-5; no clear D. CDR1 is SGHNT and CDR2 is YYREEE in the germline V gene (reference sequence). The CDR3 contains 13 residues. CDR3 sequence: CASSLGPRETQYF. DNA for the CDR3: TGTGCCAGCAGTTTGGGTCCGAGGGAGACCCAGTACTTC.

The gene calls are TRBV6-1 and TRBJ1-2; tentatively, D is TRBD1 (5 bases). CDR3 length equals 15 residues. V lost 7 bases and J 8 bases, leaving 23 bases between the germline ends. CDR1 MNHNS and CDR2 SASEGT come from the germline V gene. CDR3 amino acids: CASNLDTRFKGGYTF. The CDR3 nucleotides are TGTGCCAGCAACCTGGACACCCGGTTTAAAGGAGGCTACACCTTC.

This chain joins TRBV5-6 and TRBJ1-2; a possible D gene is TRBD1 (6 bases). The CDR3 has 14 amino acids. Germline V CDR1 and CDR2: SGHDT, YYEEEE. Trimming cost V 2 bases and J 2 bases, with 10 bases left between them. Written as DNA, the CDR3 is TGTGCCAGCAGCTTAGGGACACTCAACTATGGCTACACCTTC. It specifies CASSLGTLNYGYTF. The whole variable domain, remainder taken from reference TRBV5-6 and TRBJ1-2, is DAGVTQSPTHLIKTRGQQVTLRCSPKSGHDTVSWYQQALGQGPQFIFQYYEEEERQRGNFPDRFSGHQFPNYSSELNVNALLLGDSALYLCASSLGTLNYGYTFGSGTRLTVV.

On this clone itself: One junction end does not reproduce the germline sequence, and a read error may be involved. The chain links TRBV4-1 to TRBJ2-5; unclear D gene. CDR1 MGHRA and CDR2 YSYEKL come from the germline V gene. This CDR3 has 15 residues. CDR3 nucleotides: TGCGCCAGCAGCCCGGGTAAGGATGGCCAAGTGACCCAGTACTTC. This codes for CASSPGKDGQVTQYF.

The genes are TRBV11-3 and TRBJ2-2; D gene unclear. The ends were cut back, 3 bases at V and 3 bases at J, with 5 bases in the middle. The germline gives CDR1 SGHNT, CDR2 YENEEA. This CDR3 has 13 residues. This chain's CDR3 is CASSLRDTGELFF. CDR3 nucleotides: TGTGCCAGCAGCTTGCGCGACACCGGGGAGCTGTTTTTT.

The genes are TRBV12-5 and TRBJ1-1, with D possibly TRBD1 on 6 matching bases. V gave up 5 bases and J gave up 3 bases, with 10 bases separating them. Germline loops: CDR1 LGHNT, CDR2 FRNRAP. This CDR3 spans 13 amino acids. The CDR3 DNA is TGTGCTAGTGGTACAGGGTCCGACACTGAAGCTTTCTTT. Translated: CASGTGSDTEAFF.

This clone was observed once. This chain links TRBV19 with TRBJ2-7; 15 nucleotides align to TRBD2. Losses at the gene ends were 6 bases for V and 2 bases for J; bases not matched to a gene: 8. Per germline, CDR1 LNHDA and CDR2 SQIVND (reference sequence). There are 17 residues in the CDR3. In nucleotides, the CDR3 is TGTGCCAGTAGCCCTATCCGGACTAGCGGGGGGGCCTACGAGCAGTACTTC. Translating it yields CASSPIRTSGGAYEQYF.

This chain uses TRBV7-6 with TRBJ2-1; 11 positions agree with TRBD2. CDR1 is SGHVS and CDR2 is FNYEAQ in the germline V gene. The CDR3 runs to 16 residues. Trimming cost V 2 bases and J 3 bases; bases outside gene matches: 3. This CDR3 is CASSLTGLAVYNEQFF. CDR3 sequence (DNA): TGTGCCAGCAGCTTAACGGGACTAGCGGTCTACAATGAGCAGTTCTTC.

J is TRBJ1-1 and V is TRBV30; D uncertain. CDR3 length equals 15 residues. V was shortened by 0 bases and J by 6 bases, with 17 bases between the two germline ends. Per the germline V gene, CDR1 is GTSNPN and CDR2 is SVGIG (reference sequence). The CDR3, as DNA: TGTGCCTGGAGTGTACTGGTTTTCGCCTTCGCTGAAGCTTTCTTT. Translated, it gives CAWSVLVFAFAEAFF.

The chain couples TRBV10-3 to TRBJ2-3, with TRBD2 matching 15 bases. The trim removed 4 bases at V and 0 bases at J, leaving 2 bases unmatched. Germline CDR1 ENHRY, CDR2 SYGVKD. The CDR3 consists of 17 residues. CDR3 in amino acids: CAISGTSGRASTDTQYF. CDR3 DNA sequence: TGTGCCATCAGTGGGACTAGCGGGAGGGCCAGCACAGATACGCAGTATTTT.

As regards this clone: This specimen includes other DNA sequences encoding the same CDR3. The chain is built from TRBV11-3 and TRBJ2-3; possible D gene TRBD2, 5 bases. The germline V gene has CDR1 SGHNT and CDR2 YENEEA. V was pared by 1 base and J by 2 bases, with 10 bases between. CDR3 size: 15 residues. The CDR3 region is CASSLGLATTDTQYF. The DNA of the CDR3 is TGTGCCAGCAGCTTAGGTTTAGCGACCACAGATACGCAGTATTTT.

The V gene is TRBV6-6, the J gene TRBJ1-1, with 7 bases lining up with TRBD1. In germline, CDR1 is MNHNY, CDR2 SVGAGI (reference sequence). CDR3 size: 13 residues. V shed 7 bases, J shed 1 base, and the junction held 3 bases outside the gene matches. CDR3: CASNRDRNTEAFF. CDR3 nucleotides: TGTGCCAGCAATAGGGACAGGAACACTGAAGCTTTCTTT.

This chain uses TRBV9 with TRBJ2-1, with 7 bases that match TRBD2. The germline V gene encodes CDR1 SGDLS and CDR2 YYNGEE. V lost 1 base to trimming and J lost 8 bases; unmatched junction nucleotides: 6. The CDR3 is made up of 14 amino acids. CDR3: CASSVRTSLDEQFF. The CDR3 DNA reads TGTGCCAGCAGCGTAAGGACTAGTCTCGATGAGCAGTTCTTC.

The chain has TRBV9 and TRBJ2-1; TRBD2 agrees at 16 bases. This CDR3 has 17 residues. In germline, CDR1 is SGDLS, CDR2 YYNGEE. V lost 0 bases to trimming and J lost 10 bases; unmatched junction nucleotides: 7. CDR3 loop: CASSVVVGTSGGVEQFF. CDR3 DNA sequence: TGTGCCAGCAGCGTAGTTGTGGGGACTAGCGGGGGGGTGGAGCAGTTCTTC.

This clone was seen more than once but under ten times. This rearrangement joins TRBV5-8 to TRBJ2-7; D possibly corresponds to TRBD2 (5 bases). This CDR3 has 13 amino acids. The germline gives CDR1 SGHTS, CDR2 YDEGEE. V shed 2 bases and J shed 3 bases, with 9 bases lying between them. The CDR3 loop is CASSLGLHYEQYF. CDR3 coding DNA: TGTGCCAGCAGCTTAGGACTGCACTACGAGCAGTACTTC.

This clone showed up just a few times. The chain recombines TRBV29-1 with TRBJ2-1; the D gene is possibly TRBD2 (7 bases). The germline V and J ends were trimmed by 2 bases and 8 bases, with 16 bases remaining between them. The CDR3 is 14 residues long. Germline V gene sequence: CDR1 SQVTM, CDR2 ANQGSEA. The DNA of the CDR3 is TGCAGCGTTGAAAGGACCGGCGGGGGCTATGAGCAGTTCTTC. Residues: CSVERTGGGYEQFF.

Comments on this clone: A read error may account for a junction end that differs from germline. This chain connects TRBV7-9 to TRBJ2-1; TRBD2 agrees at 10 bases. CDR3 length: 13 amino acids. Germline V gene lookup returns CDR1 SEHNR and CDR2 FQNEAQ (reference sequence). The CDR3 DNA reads TGTGCCAGCAGCATAGCGGGAGGCAATGAGCAGTTCTTC. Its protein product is CASSIAGGNEQFF.